These 10 T cell receptor beta chains share one sample of origin, sequenced in a study of T cell responses to AZD1222 COVID-19 vaccine. This table comes from immunoSEQ multiplex PCR, and its TCRdb copy is limited to in-frame clones, with some not included. The profile covers 190,000 or so clones, with around nine tenths appearing a single time and roughly 26% taken by the ten largest. This specimen was peripheral blood, taken 28 days after the second AZD1222 dose. The receptors were sampled from an adult who received the AZD1222 COVID-19 vaccine.

The chain employs TRBV28 and TRBJ2-4; a possible D gene is TRBD1 (6 bases). This CDR3 has 14 amino acids. Trimming took 8 bases from V and 0 from J, leaving 11 bases between them. Germline CDR1 is MDHEN and CDR2 is SYDVKM. The CDR3 loop reads CASCLRGAKNIQYF. CDR3 DNA: TGTGCCAGCTGCCTCAGGGGAGCCAAAAACATTCAGTACTTC.

The chain recombines TRBV19 with TRBJ2-2; no firm D call. This CDR3 has 13 residues. Germline V lookup: CDR1 LNHDA, CDR2 SQIVND (reference sequence). Trimming cost V 2 bases and J 9 bases, with 10 bases left between them. The CDR3: CASSIQRSRELFF. CDR3 DNA sequence: TGTGCCAGTAGTATACAACGGAGCCGGGAGCTGTTTTTT.

The genes are TRBV7-2 and TRBJ2-7, with TRBD1 identical over 9 bases. Germline-derived CDR1 and CDR2 are SGHTA and FQGNSA. The CDR3 sequence is 14 residues long. Germline trimming cut 2 bases from V and 6 bases from J; bases unmatched to any gene: 5. The CDR3 DNA follows: TGTGCCAGCAGCTTATACAGGGGGCGAGGCGAGCAGTACTTC. This gives the protein CASSLYRGRGEQYF.

CDR3 bases: TGTGCCAGCTCTAGCGGGATTACCTACGAGCAGTACTTC. Its protein product is CASSSGITYEQYF. The chain employs TRBV6-6 and TRBJ2-7, with TRBD2 matching over 9 bases. The germline CDR1 and CDR2 sequences are MNHNY and SVGAGI (reference sequence). This CDR3 has 13 residues. V shed 8 bases and J 2 bases; nucleotides not matched to a gene: 4.

The J gene is TRBJ2-5, the V gene TRBV19, with 12 bases matching TRBD2. This CDR3 spans 16 amino acids. CDR1 is LNHDA, CDR2 SQIVND, per germline (reference sequence). J was trimmed by 1 base and V by 6 bases; bases with no gene match: 6. DNA for the CDR3: TGTGCCAGTAGGACTAGCGGGAGTACTTTCCAAGAGACCCAGTACTTC. Translation: CASRTSGSTFQETQYF.

This sequence joins TRBV10-3 and TRBJ2-2, with unresolved D. Germline CDR1 reads ENHRY; CDR2 reads SYGVKD. The V and J ends lost 4 bases and 5 bases respectively, with 11 bases between them. This CDR3 region has 14 residues. CDR3 region: CAISGSFLTGELFF. CDR3 nucleotide sequence: TGTGCCATCAGTGGTTCCTTCTTAACCGGGGAGCTGTTTTTT.

This chain links TRBV28 with TRBJ2-1; maybe TRBD2 (6 bases). Trimming left V 4 bases short and J 3 bases short, with 7 bases between. Looked up from germline, CDR1 is MDHEN and CDR2 is SYDVKM. This CDR3 is built from 13 residues. DNA for the CDR3: TGTGCCAGCAGTTCCGGGAGCTACAATGAGCAGTTCTTC. Its protein is CASSSGSYNEQFF.

The J gene is TRBJ2-2, the V gene TRBV28; TRBD2 matches at 8 bases. Germline loops: CDR1 MDHEN, CDR2 SYDVKM. The CDR3 length is 15 residues. Trimming at V came to 4 bases and at J to 5 bases, leaving 6 bases not matched to a gene. DNA for the CDR3: TGTGCCAGCAGTTCCCCAGCGGGGGAAACCGGGGAGCTGTTTTTT. Protein sequence: CASSSPAGETGELFF.

This chain uses TRBV7-3 with TRBJ1-6, with a tentative D call TRBD1 (5 bases). Trimming took 5 bases from V and 8 from J, leaving 16 bases between them. Germline V gene lookup returns CDR1 SGHTA and CDR2 FQGTGA. The CDR3 loop spans 15 amino acids. CDR3 DNA sequence: TGTGCCAGCAGCACGAAAGGAGGGGCTTATTCACCCCTCCACTTT. This codes for CASSTKGGAYSPLHF.

The V call is TRBV19, the J call TRBJ2-2; the D is unclear. The germline V and J ends were trimmed by 6 bases and 5 bases, with 13 bases remaining between them. From germline, CDR1 is LNHDA and CDR2 SQIVND (reference sequence). The CDR3 is made up of 14 amino acids. As DNA, the CDR3 is TGTGCCAGTAGCCCCTTCCAAGGGACCGGGGAGCTGTTTTTT. Protein product: CASSPFQGTGELFF.